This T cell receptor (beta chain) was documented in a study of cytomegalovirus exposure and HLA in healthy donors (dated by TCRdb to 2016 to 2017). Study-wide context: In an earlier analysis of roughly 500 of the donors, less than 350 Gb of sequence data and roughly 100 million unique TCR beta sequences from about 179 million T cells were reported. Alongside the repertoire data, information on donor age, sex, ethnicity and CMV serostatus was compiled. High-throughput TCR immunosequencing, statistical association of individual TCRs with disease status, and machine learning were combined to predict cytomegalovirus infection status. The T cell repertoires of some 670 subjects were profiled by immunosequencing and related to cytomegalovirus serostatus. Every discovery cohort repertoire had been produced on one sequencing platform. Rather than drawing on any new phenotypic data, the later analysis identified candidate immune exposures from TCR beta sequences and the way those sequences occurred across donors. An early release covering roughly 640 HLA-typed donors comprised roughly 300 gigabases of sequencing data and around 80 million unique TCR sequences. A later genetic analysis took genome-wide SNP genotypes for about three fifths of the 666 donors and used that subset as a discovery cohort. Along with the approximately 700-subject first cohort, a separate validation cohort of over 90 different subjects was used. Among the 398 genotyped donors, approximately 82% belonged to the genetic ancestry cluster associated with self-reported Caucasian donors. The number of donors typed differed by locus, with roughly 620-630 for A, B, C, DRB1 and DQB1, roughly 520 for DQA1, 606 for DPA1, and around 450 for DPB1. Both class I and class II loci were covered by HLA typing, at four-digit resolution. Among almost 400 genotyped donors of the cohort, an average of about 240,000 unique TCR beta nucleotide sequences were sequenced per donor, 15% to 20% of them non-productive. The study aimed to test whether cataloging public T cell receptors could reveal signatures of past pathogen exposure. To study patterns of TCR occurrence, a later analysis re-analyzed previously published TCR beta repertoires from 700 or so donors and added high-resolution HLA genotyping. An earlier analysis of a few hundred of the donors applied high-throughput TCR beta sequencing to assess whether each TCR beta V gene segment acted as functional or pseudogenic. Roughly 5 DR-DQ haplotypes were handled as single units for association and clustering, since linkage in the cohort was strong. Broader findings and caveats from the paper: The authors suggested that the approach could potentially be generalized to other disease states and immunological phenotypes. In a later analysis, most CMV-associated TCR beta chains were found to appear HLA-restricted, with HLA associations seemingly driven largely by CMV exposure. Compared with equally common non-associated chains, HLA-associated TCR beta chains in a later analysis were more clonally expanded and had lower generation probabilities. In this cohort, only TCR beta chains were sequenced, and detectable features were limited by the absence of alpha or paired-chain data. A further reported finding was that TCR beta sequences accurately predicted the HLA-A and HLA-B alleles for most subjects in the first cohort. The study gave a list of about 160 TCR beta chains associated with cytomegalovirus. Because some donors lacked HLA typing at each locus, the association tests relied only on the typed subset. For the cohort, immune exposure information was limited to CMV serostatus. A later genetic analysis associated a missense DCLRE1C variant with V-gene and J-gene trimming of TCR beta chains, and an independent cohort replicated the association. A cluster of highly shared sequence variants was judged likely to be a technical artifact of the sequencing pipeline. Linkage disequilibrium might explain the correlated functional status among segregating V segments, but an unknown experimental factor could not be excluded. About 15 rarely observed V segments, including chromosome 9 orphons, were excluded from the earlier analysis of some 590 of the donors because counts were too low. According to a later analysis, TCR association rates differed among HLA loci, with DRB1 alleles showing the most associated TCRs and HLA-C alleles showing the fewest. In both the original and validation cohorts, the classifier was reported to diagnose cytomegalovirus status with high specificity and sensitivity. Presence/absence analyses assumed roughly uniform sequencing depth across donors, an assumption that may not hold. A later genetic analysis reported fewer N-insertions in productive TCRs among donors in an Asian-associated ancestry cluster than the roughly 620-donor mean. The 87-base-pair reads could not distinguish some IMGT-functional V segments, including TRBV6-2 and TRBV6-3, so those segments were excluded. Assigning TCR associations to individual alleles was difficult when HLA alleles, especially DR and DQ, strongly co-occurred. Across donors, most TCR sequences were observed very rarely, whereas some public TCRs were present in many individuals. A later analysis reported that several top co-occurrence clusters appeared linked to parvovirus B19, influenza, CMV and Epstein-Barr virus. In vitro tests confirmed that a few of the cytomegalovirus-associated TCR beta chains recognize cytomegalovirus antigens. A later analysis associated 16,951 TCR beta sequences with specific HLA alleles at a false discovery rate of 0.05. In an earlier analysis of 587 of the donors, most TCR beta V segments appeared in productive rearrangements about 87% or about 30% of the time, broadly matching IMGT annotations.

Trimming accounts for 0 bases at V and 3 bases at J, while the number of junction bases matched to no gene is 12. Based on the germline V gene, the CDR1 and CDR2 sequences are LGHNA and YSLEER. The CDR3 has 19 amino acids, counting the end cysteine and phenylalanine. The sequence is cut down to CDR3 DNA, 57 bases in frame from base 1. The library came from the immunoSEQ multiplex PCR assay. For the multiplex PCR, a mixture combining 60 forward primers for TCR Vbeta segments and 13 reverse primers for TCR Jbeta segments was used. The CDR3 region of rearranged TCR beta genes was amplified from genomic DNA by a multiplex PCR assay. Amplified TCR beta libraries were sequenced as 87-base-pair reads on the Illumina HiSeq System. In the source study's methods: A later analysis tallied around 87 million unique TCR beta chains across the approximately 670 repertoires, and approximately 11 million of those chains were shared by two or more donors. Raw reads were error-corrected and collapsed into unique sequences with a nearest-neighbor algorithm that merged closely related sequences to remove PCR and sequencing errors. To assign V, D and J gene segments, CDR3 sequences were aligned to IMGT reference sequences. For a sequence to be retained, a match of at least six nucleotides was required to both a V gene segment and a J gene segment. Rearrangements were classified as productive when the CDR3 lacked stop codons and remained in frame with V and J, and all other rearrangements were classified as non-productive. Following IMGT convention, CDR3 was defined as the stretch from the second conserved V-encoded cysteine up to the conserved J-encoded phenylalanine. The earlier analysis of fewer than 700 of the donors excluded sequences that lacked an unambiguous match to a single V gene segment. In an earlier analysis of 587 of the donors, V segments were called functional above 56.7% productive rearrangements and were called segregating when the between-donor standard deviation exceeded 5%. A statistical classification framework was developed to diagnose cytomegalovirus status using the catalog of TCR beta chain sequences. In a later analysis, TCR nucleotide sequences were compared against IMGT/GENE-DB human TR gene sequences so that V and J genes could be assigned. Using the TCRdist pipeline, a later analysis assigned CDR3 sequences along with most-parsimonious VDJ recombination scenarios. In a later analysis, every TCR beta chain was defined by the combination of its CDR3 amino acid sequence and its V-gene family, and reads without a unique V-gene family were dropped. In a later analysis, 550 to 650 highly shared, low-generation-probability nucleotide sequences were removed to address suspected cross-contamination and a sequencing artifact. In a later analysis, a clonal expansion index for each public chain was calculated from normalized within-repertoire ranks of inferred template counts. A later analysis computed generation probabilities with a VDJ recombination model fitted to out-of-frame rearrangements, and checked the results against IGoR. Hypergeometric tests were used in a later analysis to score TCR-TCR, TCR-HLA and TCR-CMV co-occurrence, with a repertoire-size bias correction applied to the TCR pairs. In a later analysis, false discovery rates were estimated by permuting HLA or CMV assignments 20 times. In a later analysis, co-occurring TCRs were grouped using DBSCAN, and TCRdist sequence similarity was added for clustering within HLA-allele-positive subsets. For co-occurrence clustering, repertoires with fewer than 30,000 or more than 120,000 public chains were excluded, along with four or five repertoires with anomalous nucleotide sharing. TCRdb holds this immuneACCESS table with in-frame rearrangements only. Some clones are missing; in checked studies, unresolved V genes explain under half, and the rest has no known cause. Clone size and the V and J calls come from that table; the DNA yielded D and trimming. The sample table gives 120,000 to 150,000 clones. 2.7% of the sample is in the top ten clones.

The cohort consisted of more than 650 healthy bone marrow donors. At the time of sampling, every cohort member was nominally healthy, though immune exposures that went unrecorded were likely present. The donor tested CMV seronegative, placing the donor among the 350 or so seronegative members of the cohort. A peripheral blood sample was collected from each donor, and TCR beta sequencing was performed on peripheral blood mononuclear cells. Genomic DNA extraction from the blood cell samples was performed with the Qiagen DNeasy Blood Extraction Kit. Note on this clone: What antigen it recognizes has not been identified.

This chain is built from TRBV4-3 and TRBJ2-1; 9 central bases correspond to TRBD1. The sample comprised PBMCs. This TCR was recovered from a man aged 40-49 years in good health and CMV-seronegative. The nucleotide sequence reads TGCGCCAGCAGCCAAGATGAGGCCGGGACAGGGAAGATCTACAATGAGCAGTTCTTC. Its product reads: CASSQDEAGTGKIYNEQFF.